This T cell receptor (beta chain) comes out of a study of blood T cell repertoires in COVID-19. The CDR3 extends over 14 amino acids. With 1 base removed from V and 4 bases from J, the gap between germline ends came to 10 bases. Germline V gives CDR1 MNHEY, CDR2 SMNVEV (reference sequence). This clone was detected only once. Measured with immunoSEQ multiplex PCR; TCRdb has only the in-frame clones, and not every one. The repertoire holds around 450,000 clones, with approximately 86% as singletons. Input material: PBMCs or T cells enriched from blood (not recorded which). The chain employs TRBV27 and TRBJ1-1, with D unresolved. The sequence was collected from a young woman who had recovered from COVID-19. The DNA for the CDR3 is TGTGCCAGCAGTTTATTCGGAGAGGGCACTGAAGCTTTCTTT. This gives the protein CASSLFGEGTEAFF.